A few counts support the clone carrying this TCR beta chain. Its antigen remains unidentified. The sample contains more than one DNA sequence encoding this CDR3. CDR3 length: 11 residues. Germline V gives CDR1 SGHTA, CDR2 FQGNSA. V shed 5 bases and J shed 1 base, with 2 bases lying between them. The entry originates in a study of OX40 agonist ivuxolimab in advanced cancers. Turning to the study itself: A mean age of roughly 60 years, range about 23 to 80, was recorded, and roughly 83% were male. Having had anti-PD-1, anti-PD-L1 or anti-CTLA-4 therapy before was allowed, and about 40% had some. Two patients with cutaneous melanoma and one with hepatocellular carcinoma, three in total, showed partial responses.

Some clones are missing from TCRdb's copy, which holds only in-frame ones; the method was immunoSEQ multiplex PCR. The table lists tens of thousands of clones, roughly 78% of them singletons. General observations from the study: Expanded clones belonging to CD8+ T cells outnumbered, on average, those of CD4+.

The TCR originated in an adult with an advanced solid tumor such as melanoma, head and neck, liver or kidney cancer. V usage is TRBV7-2 and J usage is TRBJ2-5, with D hard to call. The source was CD4+ or CD8+ T cells sorted from blood, collected in a trial of the OX40 agonist ivuxolimab. This chain's CDR3 is CASSPQETQYF. The CDR3 DNA is TGTGCCAGCAGCCCCCAAGAGACCCAGTACTTC.